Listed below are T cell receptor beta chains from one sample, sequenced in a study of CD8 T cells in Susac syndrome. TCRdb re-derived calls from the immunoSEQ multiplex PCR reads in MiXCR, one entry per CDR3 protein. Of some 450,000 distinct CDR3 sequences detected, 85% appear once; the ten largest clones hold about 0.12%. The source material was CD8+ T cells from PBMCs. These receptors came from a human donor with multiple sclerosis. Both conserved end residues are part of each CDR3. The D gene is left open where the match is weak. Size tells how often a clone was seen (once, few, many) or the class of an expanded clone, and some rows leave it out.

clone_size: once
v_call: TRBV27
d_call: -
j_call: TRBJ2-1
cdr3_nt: TGTGCCAGCCTCCCATGGGTATTAGATGAGCAGTTCTTC
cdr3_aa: CASLPWVLDEQFF

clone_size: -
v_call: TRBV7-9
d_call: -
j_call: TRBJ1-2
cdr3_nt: TGTGCCAGCAGCTTAGCCAGCAGCTATGGCTACACCTTC
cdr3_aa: CASSLASSYGYTF

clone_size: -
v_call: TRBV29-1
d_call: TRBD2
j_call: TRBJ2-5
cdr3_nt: TGCAGCGTTGAAGAGGGACCGGGACTAGCGGACCAAGAGACCCAGTACTTC
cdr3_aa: CSVEEGPGLADQETQYF

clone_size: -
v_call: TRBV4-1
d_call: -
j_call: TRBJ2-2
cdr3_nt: TGCGCCAGCAGCCAACTCACCGGGGAGCTGTTTTTT
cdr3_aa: CASSQLTGELFF

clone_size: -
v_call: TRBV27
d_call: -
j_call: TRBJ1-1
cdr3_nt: TGTGCCAGCAGTTTAAATCAGGGTCTAAGCACTGAAGCTTTCTTT
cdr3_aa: CASSLNQGLSTEAFF

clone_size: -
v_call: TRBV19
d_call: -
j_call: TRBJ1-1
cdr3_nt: TGTGCCAGTAGTCCACCCCTGGGGAGTACTGAAGCTTTCTTT
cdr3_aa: CASSPPLGSTEAFF

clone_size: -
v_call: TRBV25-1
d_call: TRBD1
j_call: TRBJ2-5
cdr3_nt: TGTGCCAGCAGTGAAGTAGGACAGGGGGTATTTCACGAGACCCAGTACTTC
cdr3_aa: CASSEVGQGVFHETQYF

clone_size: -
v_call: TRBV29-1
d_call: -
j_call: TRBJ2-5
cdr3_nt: TGCAGCGTTCGCGAGGGGACGGAGACCCAGTACTTC
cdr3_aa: CSVREGTETQYF

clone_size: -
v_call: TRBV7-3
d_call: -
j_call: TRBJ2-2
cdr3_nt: TGTGCCAGCAGCCAAGGATGGGGGTCAGACACCGGGGAGCTGTTTTTT
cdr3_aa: CASSQGWGSDTGELFF

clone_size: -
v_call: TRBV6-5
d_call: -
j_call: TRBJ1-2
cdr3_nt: TGTGCCAGCAGTTACGCAGGGCAGAACTATGGCTACACCTTC
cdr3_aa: CASSYAGQNYGYTF

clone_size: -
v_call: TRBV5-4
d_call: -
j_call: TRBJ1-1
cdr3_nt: TGTGCCAGCAGCTCGGAACAGAACACTGAAGCTTTCTTT
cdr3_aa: CASSSEQNTEAFF

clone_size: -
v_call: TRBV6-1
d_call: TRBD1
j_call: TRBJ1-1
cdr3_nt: TGTGCCAGCAGACTGACAGGGACGGCTGAAGCTTTCTTT
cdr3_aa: CASRLTGTAEAFF

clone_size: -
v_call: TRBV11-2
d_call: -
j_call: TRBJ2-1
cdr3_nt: TGTGCCAGCACCTCGACTCATGAGCAGTTCTTC
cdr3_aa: CASTSTHEQFF

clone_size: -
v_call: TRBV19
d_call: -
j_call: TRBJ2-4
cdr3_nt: TGTGCCAGTGCGGACGGGAACATTCAGTACTTC
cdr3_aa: CASADGNIQYF

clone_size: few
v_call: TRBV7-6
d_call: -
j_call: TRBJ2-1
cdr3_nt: TGTGCCAGCAGCTTAGTAGCGGACAATGAGCAGTTCTTC
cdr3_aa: CASSLVADNEQFF

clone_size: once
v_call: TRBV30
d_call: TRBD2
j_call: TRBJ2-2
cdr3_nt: TGTGCCTGGAGTGTAAGGGAGGGATATAACACCGGGGAGCTGTTTTTT
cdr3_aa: CAWSVREGYNTGELFF

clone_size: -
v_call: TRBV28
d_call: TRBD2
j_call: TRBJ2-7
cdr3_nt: TGTGCCAGCAGTACTGAGGGACTAGTCTTCTCCTACGAGCAGTACTTC
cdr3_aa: CASSTEGLVFSYEQYF

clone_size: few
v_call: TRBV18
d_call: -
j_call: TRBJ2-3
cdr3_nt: TGTGCCAGCTCACCAAAGCTGGGAGGCACAGATACGCAGTATTTT
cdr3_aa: CASSPKLGGTDTQYF

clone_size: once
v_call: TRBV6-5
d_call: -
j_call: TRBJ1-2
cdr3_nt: TGTGCCAGCAGTATTTGGACGGGGAATTATGGCTACACCTTC
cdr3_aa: CASSIWTGNYGYTF

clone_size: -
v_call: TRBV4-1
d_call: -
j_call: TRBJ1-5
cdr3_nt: TGCGCCAGCAGCCAAGATGAGGAGCCTAGGGAGCCCCAGCATTTT
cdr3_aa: CASSQDEEPREPQHF

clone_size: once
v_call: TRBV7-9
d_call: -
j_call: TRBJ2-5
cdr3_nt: TGTGCCAGCAAGGGTCCGGGGGGCGCAAAACCGCAAGAGACCCAGTACTTC
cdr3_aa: CASKGPGGAKPQETQYF

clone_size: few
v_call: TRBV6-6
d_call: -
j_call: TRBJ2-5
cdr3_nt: TGTGCCAGCAGTTACATCGGCAGCCAAGAGACCCAGTACTTC
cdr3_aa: CASSYIGSQETQYF